The 20 T cell receptor beta chains in this list originate from one sample, sequenced in a study of shared clonotypes between healthy human individuals. Repertoires were generated with immunoSEQ multiplex PCR, while TCRdb's copy carries only in-frame clones and drops some. The sample gives around 700,000 clones, more than 70% of which show up once; about 1.8% is in the top ten. Sequencing was done on a sample of memory CD4+ T cells sorted from blood. The subset here: CD45RA-negative fraction. The source is a woman younger than 45 in good health.

This chain links TRBV4-1 with TRBJ2-2; 10 nucleotides match TRBD2. Trimming cost V 3 bases and J 2 bases; bases outside gene matches: 9. Germline CDR1 reads MGHRA; CDR2 reads YSYEKL. This CDR3 is 18 amino acids long. The CDR3 region has the DNA TGCGCCAGCAGCCAGGGGCCTAGCGGGAGATATAACACCGGGGAGCTGTTTTTT. This codes for CASSQGPSGRYNTGELFF.

This chain joins TRBV13 and TRBJ2-4, with D unresolved. CDR1 and CDR2 from the germline V gene are PRHDT and FYEKMQ (reference sequence). With 2 bases removed from V and 0 bases from J, the gap between germline ends came to 8 bases. This CDR3 region has 15 residues. CDR3 loop: CASSLQIGAKNIQYF. CDR3 DNA sequence: TGTGCCAGCAGCTTACAGATAGGAGCCAAAAACATTCAGTACTTC.

J is TRBJ2-1 and V is TRBV2, with 8 bases lining up with TRBD1. The germline gives CDR1 SNHLY, CDR2 FYNNEI. After removal of 3 bases from V and 6 bases from J, the junction contained 7 bases not matched to a gene. This CDR3 has 15 amino acids. Written as DNA, the CDR3 is TGTGCCAGCAGTGACGGACAGGGTAGGATCAATGAGCAGTTCTTC. This encodes CASSDGQGRINEQFF.

DNA of the CDR3: TGTGCCAGCAGTCCGCTGTACAGGGGAACCTTGAACACTGAAGCTTTCTTT. This codes for CASSPLYRGTLNTEAFF. The chain has TRBV27 and TRBJ1-1; TRBD1 agrees at 7 bases. J gave up 0 bases and V 5 bases, and 12 bases lay outside the gene matches. The CDR3 runs 17 residues. In germline, CDR1 is MNHEY, CDR2 SMNVEV (reference sequence).

This chain's CDR3 is CASSLSGNTQYF. CDR3 sequence (DNA): TGTGCCAGCAGCTTATCGGGAAATACGCAGTATTTT. The chain combines TRBV7-9 with TRBJ2-3; tentatively, D is TRBD2 (5 bases). Germline V CDR1 and CDR2: SEHNR, FQNEAQ (reference sequence). CDR3 length equals 12 residues. Deletions cut 2 bases from V and 7 bases from J, with 7 bases between.

This rearrangement joins TRBV19 to TRBJ2-3; 10 bases map to TRBD1. Germline CDR1 is LNHDA and CDR2 is SQIVND (reference sequence). CDR3 size: 16 residues. Trimming cost V 2 bases and J 3 bases; bases outside gene matches: 5. The CDR3 nucleotides are TGTGCCAGTAGTATAATGGGACAGGGGACGACAGATACGCAGTATTTT. Its protein product is CASSIMGQGTTDTQYF.

The chain carries TRBV5-1 and TRBJ2-2; D is undetermined. The V end was cut by 6 bases, the J end by 5 bases, with 14 bases between. The CDR3 loop spans 14 amino acids. Per germline, CDR1 SGHRS and CDR2 YFSETQ. The CDR3 coding sequence is TGCGCCAGCAAATCCGATACTTATACCGGGGAGCTGTTTTTT. Protein product: CASKSDTYTGELFF.

To note about this clone: This clone may be a read error of a much larger clone one base away. The chain carries TRBV7-8 and TRBJ2-2; 7 nucleotides align to TRBD1. This CDR3 has 13 residues. V was pared by 5 bases and J by 6 bases, with 3 bases of the junction left unmatched. Germline V lookup: CDR1 SGHVS, CDR2 FQNEAQ. CDR3 in amino acids: CASSPDRAGELFF. As DNA, the CDR3 is TGTGCCAGCAGCCCTGACAGGGCCGGGGAGCTGTTTTTT.

The V gene is TRBV28, the J gene TRBJ1-3; D gene uncertain. Trimming cost V 4 bases and J 0 bases, with 16 bases left between them. Germline CDR1 reads MDHEN; CDR2 reads SYDVKM. This CDR3 spans 17 amino acids. As DNA, the CDR3 is TGTGCCAGCAGTTCCCCTGGCAGGCCGAGCTCTGGAAACACCATATATTTT. Protein sequence: CASSSPGRPSSGNTIYF.

The chain is built from TRBV2 and TRBJ2-7; 7 positions agree with TRBD1. The CDR3 has 13 amino acids. Germline CDR1 reads SNHLY; CDR2 reads FYNNEI. V shed 11 bases and J 1 base; nucleotides not matched to a gene: 8. DNA of the CDR3: TGTGCCGGCAAAAGGGGACAGTCCTACGAGCAGTACTTC. Its translation is CAGKRGQSYEQYF.

This clone was counted many times. The chain couples TRBV10-3 to TRBJ2-7; 7 bases are shared with TRBD2. The CDR3 covers 14 residues. Germline trimming cut 9 bases from V and 2 bases from J; bases unmatched to any gene: 10. Germline V CDR1 and CDR2: ENHRY, SYGVKD. This chain's CDR3 is CAIGRREPPYEQYF. The CDR3 region has the DNA TGTGCCATTGGGAGGCGGGAGCCCCCCTACGAGCAGTACTTC.

The chain combines TRBV15 with TRBJ1-2; unclear D gene. The CDR3 runs 12 residues. The germline V gene has CDR1 LNHNV and CDR2 YYDKDF (reference sequence). The V end lost 3 bases, the J end lost 3 bases, and 5 bases lay between the germline ends. The CDR3: CATSSRDYGYTF. The CDR3 region has the DNA TGTGCCACCAGCAGCCGTGACTATGGCTACACCTTC.

The chain carries TRBV28 and TRBJ1-5, with D unclear. The CDR3 contains 15 residues. Germline lookup yields CDR1 MDHEN and CDR2 SYDVKM. The V end lost 5 bases, the J end lost 2 bases, and 13 bases lay between the germline ends. CDR3 sequence reads: CASSVGGWGNQPQHF. Written as DNA, the CDR3 is TGTGCCAGCAGTGTCGGCGGGTGGGGCAATCAGCCCCAGCATTTT.

The V and J genes are TRBV6-5 and TRBJ2-2, with D perhaps TRBD1 (5 bases). Trimming took off 2 bases at V and 1 base at J, with 11 bases between the two ends. Germline-derived CDR1 and CDR2 are MNHEY and SVGAGI. The CDR3 length is 16 residues. CDR3 coding DNA: TGTGCCAGCAGTTACCCCGACAGTCTGAACACCGGGGAGCTGTTTTTT. Translating it yields CASSYPDSLNTGELFF.

The V and J genes are TRBV10-3 and TRBJ1-1; 12 bases fit TRBD1. Germline-derived CDR1 and CDR2 are ENHRY and SYGVKD. This CDR3 region has 16 residues. The V and J ends lost 10 bases and 4 bases, in that order; junction bases with no gene match: 13. This CDR3 reads CATQPSGTGGGTEAFF. The CDR3 DNA reads as TGTGCCACCCAGCCGTCCGGGACAGGGGGCGGCACTGAAGCTTTCTTT.

There are a few counts of this clone. The chain uses TRBV10-2 and TRBJ2-7; D not resolved. Trimming pared 2 bases from V and 4 bases from J, leaving 9 bases between. Germline CDR1 is WSHSY and CDR2 is SAAADI. The CDR3 extends over 13 amino acids. Here the CDR3 DNA reads TGCGCCAGCAGTGAGGGTAGTAAATACGAGCAGTACTTC. This translates into CASSEGSKYEQYF.

The chain carries TRBV15 and TRBJ2-3; tentatively, D is TRBD2 (5 bases). Germline V lookup: CDR1 LNHNV, CDR2 YYDKDF (reference sequence). The V gene lost 8 bases and the J gene lost 3 bases, with 15 bases spanning the gap. CDR3 length: 14 residues. The CDR3 nucleotides are TGTGCCACCGGGAAGGGCAGAGGGACAGATACGCAGTATTTT. The encoded protein is CATGKGRGTDTQYF.

This clone was picked up a small number of times. The chain recombines TRBV7-2 with TRBJ1-1; no clear D. The CDR3 has 14 amino acids. The germline V and J ends were trimmed by 5 bases and 0 bases, with 10 bases remaining between them. CDR1 is SGHTA, CDR2 FQGNSA, per germline. The CDR3: CASSLVSLNTEAFF. The CDR3 DNA sequence: TGTGCCAGCAGCCTCGTCAGTCTGAACACTGAAGCTTTCTTT.

CDR3 sequence reads: CASSLQAWGLKGEAFF. Written as DNA, the CDR3 is TGTGCCAGCAGCTTACAAGCGTGGGGATTGAAGGGTGAAGCTTTCTTT. The chain uses TRBV7-9 and TRBJ1-1; D unresolved. This CDR3 contains 16 residues. The germline V gene has CDR1 SEHNR and CDR2 FQNEAQ (reference sequence). Trimming removed 2 bases at V and 7 bases at J, with 20 bases between.

The rearrangement links TRBV5-1 to TRBJ2-1, with 7 bases that match TRBD1. CDR1 is SGHRS, CDR2 YFSETQ, per germline. After removal of 2 bases from V and 5 bases from J, the junction contained 7 bases not matched to a gene. The CDR3 runs to 15 residues. The CDR3 loop reads CASSLSTTGNNEQFF. CDR3 bases: TGCGCCAGCAGCTTATCCACGACAGGGAACAATGAGCAGTTCTTC.